This T cell receptor beta chain is drawn from a study of technical replicates of blood from several donors. Profiling relied on immunoSEQ multiplex PCR, and the TCRdb table lists in-frame clones only, not all of them. Seen here are 100,000 or so clones, 90% to 96% observed once, and the top ten hold approximately 0.36%. Trimming left V 1 base short and J 7 bases short, with 10 bases between. Germline V gene data show CDR1 as SGHVS and CDR2 as FNYEAQ. The CDR3 covers 13 residues. The J gene is TRBJ1-2, the V gene TRBV7-6, with D tentatively TRBD1 (5 bases). Source material: T cells isolated from PBMCs. This clonotype originated in a human donor in good health. The CDR3, as DNA: TGTGCCAGCAGCTTAGTGTCCGGGGGTGGCTACACCTTC. It encodes CASSLVSGGGYTF.